These 26 T cell receptor beta chains were all obtained from the same sample, sequenced in a study of shared clonotypes between healthy human individuals. Naive CD8 cells lacked CD45RO, underwent positive selection for CCR7 and left out terminally differentiated effector memory CD45RA+ cells. Using immunoSEQ multiplex PCR, the repertoire was profiled, and TCRdb retains in-frame clones only, with some absent. The sample has 1.5 million to 2.5 million clones, around 96% seen once; the top ten hold 1% to 1.5%. The sequenced sample was naive CD8+ T cells sorted from blood. Every receptor here comes from a man in his late teens or twenties in good health.

The V gene is TRBV29-1, the J gene TRBJ2-7, with D hard to call. V was pared by 2 bases and J by 0 bases, with 8 bases between. Germline V lookup: CDR1 SQVTM, CDR2 ANQGSEA. The CDR3 totals 13 residues. The chain's CDR3 is CSVESPSSYEQYF. The DNA of the CDR3 is TGCAGCGTTGAATCGCCAAGCTCCTACGAGCAGTACTTC.

This rearrangement joins TRBV5-4 to TRBJ2-7; 12 bases agree with TRBD2. Trimming cost V 0 bases and J 2 bases; bases outside gene matches: 6. This CDR3 is built from 17 residues. Germline-derived CDR1 and CDR2 are SGHNT and YYREEE (reference sequence). CDR3 bases: TGTGCCAGCAGCTTGGGACCCCTAGCGGGAGGGCCCTACGAGCAGTACTTC. Its translation: CASSLGPLAGGPYEQYF.

This rearrangement joins TRBV6-1 to TRBJ1-1; D not resolved. CDR1 and CDR2 from the germline V gene are MNHNS and SASEGT. The CDR3 is 10 amino acids. The germline V and J ends were trimmed by 9 bases and 6 bases, with 8 bases remaining between them. The CDR3 loop is CASFLSEAFF. CDR3 nucleotide sequence: TGTGCCAGTTTTTTGTCTGAAGCTTTCTTT.

This clone has only one observation. The V gene is TRBV7-6, the J gene TRBJ1-1; TRBD1 aligns across 10 bases. V lost 1 base to trimming and J lost 5 bases; unmatched junction nucleotides: 7. Per germline, CDR1 SGHVS and CDR2 FNYEAQ. This CDR3 is 16 amino acids long. The CDR3 coding sequence is TGTGCCAGCAGCTTAGGGACCGGGACAGGGGTGACTGAAGCTTTCTTT. Residues: CASSLGTGTGVTEAFF. The full variable domain, rest sourced from reference TRBV7-6 and TRBJ1-1, is GAGVSQSPRYKVTKRGQDVALRCDPISGHVSLYWYRQALGQGPEFLTYFNYEAQQDKSGLPNDRFSAERPEGSISTLTIQRTEQRDSAMYRCASSLGTGTGVTEAFFGQGTRLTVV.

V is TRBV7-9 and J is TRBJ2-3; 7 bases are a match to TRBD2. In germline, CDR1 is SEHNR, CDR2 FQNEAQ (reference sequence). Trimming took 0 bases from V and 2 from J; bases not matched to a gene: 8. The CDR3 contains 17 residues. The CDR3 region has the DNA TGTGCCAGCAGCTTAGCACTCGCGGGAGCTCCCACAGATACGCAGTATTTT. This gives the protein CASSLALAGAPTDTQYF.

The V gene is TRBV9, the J gene TRBJ1-1, with a possible D match to TRBD1 (6 bases). This CDR3 has 17 residues. V was pared by 0 bases and J by 2 bases, with 17 bases between. Germline V lookup: CDR1 SGDLS, CDR2 YYNGEE. CDR3 region: CASSVEGLGGVNTEAFF. In DNA, the CDR3 is TGTGCCAGCAGCGTAGAGGGTTTAGGGGGGGTTAACACTGAAGCTTTCTTT.

J is TRBJ2-3 and V is TRBV4-1; 7 bases line up with TRBD1. CDR3 size: 16 residues. The ends lost 0 bases at V and 0 bases at J; junction bases unmatched: 3. Germline V gene lookup returns CDR1 MGHRA and CDR2 YSYEKL. The CDR3 coding sequence is TGCGCCAGCAGCCAAGAATCCAGGGGGAGCACAGATACGCAGTATTTT. Translated: CASSQESRGSTDTQYF.

The chain combines TRBV6-5 with TRBJ2-1; 7 bases are a match to TRBD2. With 5 bases clipped from V and 3 bases from J, the junction kept 4 bases outside the gene matches. Germline-derived CDR1 and CDR2 are MNHEY and SVGAGI. CDR3 length: 14 amino acids. CDR3 sequence: CASSSGVSYNEQFF. As DNA, the CDR3 is TGTGCCAGCAGTAGCGGGGTAAGCTACAATGAGCAGTTCTTC.

The chain carries TRBV4-3 and TRBJ2-3, with D perhaps matching TRBD2 (5 bases). CDR1 is LGHNA, CDR2 YSLEER, per germline. CDR3 length: 16 amino acids. With 0 bases removed from V and 2 bases from J, the gap between germline ends came to 12 bases. CDR3: CASSQDLEGLTDTQYF. DNA of the CDR3: TGCGCCAGCAGCCAAGATTTGGAAGGACTCACAGATACGCAGTATTTT.

The chain uses TRBV27 and TRBJ1-6, with D unclear. Germline V CDR1 and CDR2: MNHEY, SMNVEV (reference sequence). There are 16 residues in the CDR3. V dropped 0 bases and J dropped 8 bases, with 14 bases sitting between them. CDR3 region: CASSLSGSAAYSPLHF. Here the CDR3 DNA reads TGTGCCAGCAGTTTATCAGGGAGCGCAGCTTATTCACCCCTCCACTTT.

The V and J genes are TRBV6-6 and TRBJ2-1; 10 nucleotides align to TRBD2. After removal of 6 bases from V and 5 bases from J, the junction contained 10 bases not matched to a gene. Per the germline V gene, CDR1 is MNHNY and CDR2 is SVGAGI (reference sequence). This CDR3 contains 16 residues. CDR3 nucleotide sequence: TGTGCCAGCAGCAAATCACGGACTAGCGGAGACAATGAGCAGTTCTTC. Translated: CASSKSRTSGDNEQFF.

The rearrangement links TRBV11-2 to TRBJ2-5; TRBD2 might be the D (6 bases). The V gene's germline CDR1 is SGHAT and CDR2 FQNNGV. The V gene lost 2 bases and the J gene lost 2 bases, with 12 bases spanning the gap. This CDR3 region has 15 residues. CDR3 in DNA: TGTGCCAGCAGCTTACTAGCGACCTATCAAGAGACCCAGTACTTC. Translation: CASSLLATYQETQYF.

The chain joins TRBV14 to TRBJ2-7; 9 bases are a match to TRBD2. V trimming: 0 bases; J trimming: 0 bases; junction bases outside the gene matches: 9. The CDR3 consists of 18 residues. CDR1 is SGHDN and CDR2 is FVKESK in the germline V gene. The CDR3 protein is CASSQEKGLAWSSYEQYF. CDR3 nucleotide sequence: TGTGCCAGCAGCCAAGAAAAAGGACTAGCGTGGTCCTCCTACGAGCAGTACTTC.

This clone was seen just once. Other DNA sequences in the same sample also yield this CDR3. The chain couples TRBV6-1 to TRBJ2-7; D not resolved. The V gene's germline CDR1 is MNHNS and CDR2 SASEGT. Trimming removed 1 base from V and 1 base from J, with 5 bases in between. The CDR3 is 13 amino acids. CDR3 sequence reads: CASSEVGSYEQYF. The CDR3 DNA reads as TGTGCCAGCAGTGAAGTAGGGTCCTACGAGCAGTACTTC.

The genes are TRBV27 and TRBJ1-2; D is uncertain. Trimming shortened V by 0 bases and J by 2 bases, and 13 bases separated the two germline ends. The germline CDR1 and CDR2 sequences are MNHEY and SMNVEV (reference sequence). This CDR3 has 16 residues. The CDR3 region is CASSLSYGARNYGYTF. Written as DNA, the CDR3 is TGTGCCAGCAGTTTATCGTACGGCGCCAGGAACTATGGCTACACCTTC.

The chain uses TRBV11-2 and TRBJ2-2; 7 bases fit TRBD1. Germline V lookup: CDR1 SGHAT, CDR2 FQNNGV. CDR3 size: 15 residues. V was clipped by 5 bases and J by 1 base; unmatched bases: 4. In nucleotides, the CDR3 is TGTGCCAGCAGCAGCCGGGACAGGAACACCGGGGAGCTGTTTTTT. Amino acids: CASSSRDRNTGELFF.

This chain uses TRBV6-6 with TRBJ2-1; D gene uncertain. The CDR3 covers 12 residues. The V gene lost 4 bases and the J gene lost 6 bases, with 7 bases spanning the gap. The germline V gene encodes CDR1 MNHNY and CDR2 SVGAGI (reference sequence). The CDR3 region has the DNA TGTGCCAGCAGTTTCGGGCGCAATGAGCAGTTCTTC. Encoded protein: CASSFGRNEQFF.

This chain links TRBV4-1 with TRBJ2-7, with TRBD2 matching 13 bases. V lost 2 bases, J lost 4 bases, and 5 bases stayed unmatched. Germline CDR1 is MGHRA and CDR2 is YSYEKL. The CDR3 is 16 amino acids. CDR3 protein: CASSQKTSGGLYEQYF. The CDR3, as DNA: TGCGCCAGCAGCCAAAAGACTAGCGGGGGGCTTTACGAGCAGTACTTC.

This clone was counted once. The V gene is TRBV29-1, the J gene TRBJ1-1; D gene uncertain. The V gene lost 7 bases and the J gene lost 8 bases, with 11 bases spanning the gap. Germline lookup yields CDR1 SQVTM and CDR2 ANQGSEA. CDR3 length equals 10 residues. The CDR3 DNA reads as TGCAGCGCTGGACCCCTGGAAGCTTTCTTT. The encoded protein is CSAGPLEAFF.

This chain joins TRBV2 and TRBJ2-1, with no clear D. V was pared by 1 base and J by 6 bases, with 10 bases between. The CDR3 is 14 residues long. The germline V gene has CDR1 SNHLY and CDR2 FYNNEI. The CDR3 nucleotides read TGTGCCAGCAGTGAAGTCGGCGGATCCAATGAGCAGTTCTTC. Its protein product is CASSEVGGSNEQFF.

V gene TRBV9 combines with J gene TRBJ2-7; TRBD2 agrees at 7 bases. In germline, CDR1 is SGDLS, CDR2 YYNGEE. The CDR3 runs to 14 residues. Trimming took 4 bases from V and 4 from J; bases not matched to a gene: 8. For the CDR3, the DNA is TGTGCCAGCAGCCCAAGCGGGGTGGGGTACGAGCAGTACTTC. Residues: CASSPSGVGYEQYF.

J is TRBJ2-7 and V is TRBV4-3; 10 bases fit TRBD1. This CDR3 is 14 amino acids long. With 5 bases clipped from V and 5 bases from J, the junction kept 6 bases outside the gene matches. The germline V gene encodes CDR1 LGHNA and CDR2 YSLEER. This CDR3 reads CASSEDRGSDEQYF. CDR3 DNA sequence: TGCGCCAGCAGCGAGGACAGGGGGTCCGACGAGCAGTACTTC.

This chain links TRBV9 with TRBJ1-1, with D possibly TRBD1 on 6 matching bases. V gave up 0 bases and J gave up 6 bases, with 12 bases separating them. The CDR3 consists of 14 residues. Germline loops: CDR1 SGDLS, CDR2 YYNGEE. The CDR3 nucleotides are TGTGCCAGCAGCGTAGCTGGAGGGGGGGCTGAAGCTTTCTTT. This translates into CASSVAGGGAEAFF.

Comments on this clone: Other DNA sequences in this sample translate to the same CDR3. V and J are TRBV30 and TRBJ1-3; D gene uncertain. CDR3 length equals 12 residues. Per germline, CDR1 GTSNPN and CDR2 SVGIG (reference sequence). V was clipped by 5 bases and J by 0 bases, with 5 bases between them. The CDR3 loop is CAWVVSGNTIYF. The CDR3 DNA follows: TGTGCCTGGGTGGTCTCTGGAAACACCATATATTTT.

J is TRBJ2-6 and V is TRBV2; 10 bases align to TRBD2. The CDR3 loop spans 21 amino acids. Germline trimming cut 0 bases from V and 0 bases from J; bases unmatched to any gene: 11. CDR1 is SNHLY and CDR2 is FYNNEI in the germline V gene. Here the CDR3 reads CASSEAIILAGAASGANVLTF. The CDR3 DNA is TGTGCCAGCAGTGAAGCGATCATCCTAGCGGGGGCCGCCTCTGGGGCCAACGTCCTGACTTTC.

The chain couples TRBV9 to TRBJ2-2, with TRBD1 as a possible D gene (5 bases). Germline CDR1 reads SGDLS; CDR2 reads YYNGEE. The CDR3 has 19 residues. The V end lost 0 bases, the J end lost 1 base, and 19 bases lay between the germline ends. The CDR3 nucleotides are TGTGCCAGCAGCGTAGAGGGGTCGGGCCTTCTGGGGAACACCGGGGAGCTGTTTTTT. The encoded protein is CASSVEGSGLLGNTGELFF.